These T cell receptor beta chains were read from a single sample in a study of breast tumors, draining lymph nodes, adjacent tissues. Each CDR3 protein is one row after TCRdb ran MiXCR on the multiplex PCR reads. The sample contains around 130,000 distinct CDR3 sequences, about 20% of which appear only once. The sequenced material came from axillary lymph node tissue. The origin of the receptors is a female donor with breast cancer. Some clones in this sample may be carry-over from other donors' samples. CDR3s include the opening cysteine and the closing phenylalanine or tryptophan. Each record gives: V gene, D gene, J gene, clone size, CDR3 DNA, CDR3 protein. The D gene is left open where the match is weak. Where a row states a size, it is once, few, many or the class of an expanded clone; other rows omit it.

v_gene: TRBV5-5
d_gene: NA
j_gene: TRBJ1-5
abundance: NA
CDR3nt: TGTGCCAGCGGCTTGGGGGGGGCTCAGCCCCAGCATTTT
CDR3aa: CASGLGGAQPQHF

v_gene: TRBV13
d_gene: NA
j_gene: TRBJ2-5
abundance: many
CDR3nt: TGTGCCAGCAGCTTAGTCTTCGCCCAAGAGACCCAGTACTTC
CDR3aa: CASSLVFAQETQYF

v_gene: TRBV5-8
d_gene: TRBD2
j_gene: TRBJ2-5
abundance: few
CDR3nt: TGTGCCAGCAGCTTTGGGGGACTAGCGGGAGAAGAGACCCAGTACTTC
CDR3aa: CASSFGGLAGEETQYF

v_gene: TRBV7-8
d_gene: TRBD2
j_gene: TRBJ2-7
abundance: many
CDR3nt: TGTGCCAGCAGCTATAATAGCGGGGGGTACTACGAGCAGTACTTC
CDR3aa: CASSYNSGGYYEQYF

v_gene: TRBV6-5
d_gene: NA
j_gene: TRBJ1-6
abundance: many
CDR3nt: TGTGCCAGCAGTTACTCGAGGGGGGCAAGCTCCTATAATTCACCCCTCCACTTT
CDR3aa: CASSYSRGASSYNSPLHF

v_gene: TRBV12-3/TRBV12-4
d_gene: NA
j_gene: TRBJ2-4
abundance: NA
CDR3nt: TGTGCCAGCAGTTCTTTGAACATTCAGTACTTC
CDR3aa: CASSSLNIQYF

v_gene: TRBV5-1
d_gene: NA
j_gene: TRBJ1-2
abundance: many
CDR3nt: TGCGCCAGCAGCTTGGGCGAGGGTGGTGGCTACACCTTC
CDR3aa: CASSLGEGGGYTF

v_gene: TRBV30
d_gene: NA
j_gene: TRBJ1-2
abundance: many
CDR3nt: TGTGCCTGGAAAGCTGCCCTACTTTATGGCTACACCTTC
CDR3aa: CAWKAALLYGYTF

v_gene: TRBV30
d_gene: NA
j_gene: TRBJ1-2
abundance: NA
CDR3nt: TGTGCCTGGAGTATTGGCTATGGCTACACCTTC
CDR3aa: CAWSIGYGYTF

v_gene: TRBV6-5
d_gene: NA
j_gene: TRBJ2-7
abundance: many
CDR3nt: TGTGCCAGCAGTTACTCGAGTTTTGGACAGAGCTCCTACGAGCAGTACTTC
CDR3aa: CASSYSSFGQSSYEQYF

v_gene: TRBV18
d_gene: NA
j_gene: TRBJ2-5
abundance: NA
CDR3nt: TGTGCCAGCTCACCATCTATAAGCCAAGAGACCCAGTACTTC
CDR3aa: CASSPSISQETQYF

v_gene: TRBV28
d_gene: NA
j_gene: TRBJ1-5
abundance: few
CDR3nt: TGTGCCAGCAGTTGGGGGGTTCGGGGTTTAGGGCATCAGCCCCAGCATTTT
CDR3aa: CASSWGVRGLGHQPQHF

v_gene: TRBV7-2
d_gene: NA
j_gene: TRBJ1-2
abundance: many
CDR3nt: TGTGCCAGCAGCTTAGCGCCGGCTCAGGGCGGTCCAGGTGGCTACACCTTC
CDR3aa: CASSLAPAQGGPGGYTF

v_gene: TRBV5-1
d_gene: NA
j_gene: TRBJ1-2
abundance: many
CDR3nt: TGCGCCAGCAGCTTGGCCGGGGTGTCTGGCTACACCTTC
CDR3aa: CASSLAGVSGYTF

v_gene: TRBV27
d_gene: TRBD1
j_gene: TRBJ1-5
abundance: few
CDR3nt: TGTGCCAGCAGTTTAAGACAGGGGGCCCAGCCCCAGCATTTT
CDR3aa: CASSLRQGAQPQHF

v_gene: TRBV10-2
d_gene: NA
j_gene: TRBJ2-1
abundance: NA
CDR3nt: TGCGCCAGCAGCTATCAAGGGGATGAGCAGTTCTTC
CDR3aa: CASSYQGDEQFF

v_gene: TRBV28
d_gene: NA
j_gene: TRBJ2-7
abundance: once
CDR3nt: TGTGCCAGCAGTTTATTCGGGGAATTGCACGAGCGGTACTTC
CDR3aa: CASSLFGELHERYF

v_gene: TRBV4-1
d_gene: NA
j_gene: TRBJ1-3
abundance: many
CDR3nt: TGCGCCAGCAGCCAAGATCCCGGGGCGGCTGGAAACACCATATATTTT
CDR3aa: CASSQDPGAAGNTIYF

v_gene: TRBV7-6
d_gene: NA
j_gene: TRBJ2-5
abundance: many
CDR3nt: TGTGCCAGCAGCTTAGCCCAATGGGGGCAAGAGACCCAGTACTTC
CDR3aa: CASSLAQWGQETQYF

v_gene: TRBV7-2
d_gene: NA
j_gene: TRBJ2-7
abundance: many
CDR3nt: TGTGCCAGCAGCTTAGCCCTAACCTACGAGCAGTACTTC
CDR3aa: CASSLALTYEQYF

v_gene: TRBV5-1
d_gene: TRBD2
j_gene: TRBJ2-2
abundance: many
CDR3nt: TGCGCCAGCAGCGTTGGACTAGCGGGAGCTGCCGGGGAGCTGTTTTTT
CDR3aa: CASSVGLAGAAGELFF

v_gene: TRBV30
d_gene: TRBD1
j_gene: TRBJ1-3
abundance: many
CDR3nt: TGTGCCTGGAGTAGTACGACAGGGCGGGACACCATATATTTT
CDR3aa: CAWSSTTGRDTIYF

v_gene: TRBV4-1
d_gene: NA
j_gene: TRBJ1-5
abundance: many
CDR3nt: TGCGCCAGCAGCCAAGTCGTCCAGCGCAATCAGCCCCAGCATTTT
CDR3aa: CASSQVVQRNQPQHF

v_gene: TRBV24-1
d_gene: NA
j_gene: TRBJ2-3
abundance: many
CDR3nt: TGTGCCACCGTGGAGTCGCGAGACACAGATACGCAGTATTTT
CDR3aa: CATVESRDTDTQYF

v_gene: TRBV5-6
d_gene: NA
j_gene: TRBJ2-1
abundance: many
CDR3nt: TGTGCCAGCAGCTCGGCTAGCGCCTCTGAGTTCTTC
CDR3aa: CASSSASASEFF

v_gene: TRBV29-1
d_gene: NA
j_gene: TRBJ2-7
abundance: many
CDR3nt: TGCAGCGGGGGGGTGAGTCGGTACGAGCAGTACTTC
CDR3aa: CSGGVSRYEQYF

v_gene: TRBV20-1
d_gene: TRBD2
j_gene: TRBJ2-3
abundance: few
CDR3nt: TGCAGTGCTAACCCGGGTCAGGCGGGAGGAAAAGATACGCAGTATTTT
CDR3aa: CSANPGQAGGKDTQYF

v_gene: TRBV28
d_gene: NA
j_gene: TRBJ1-5
abundance: NA
CDR3nt: TGTGCCAGCAGTTTGATATCAGGGATTGGAGCCAATCAGCCCCAGCATTTT
CDR3aa: CASSLISGIGANQPQHF

v_gene: TRBV12-3/TRBV12-4
d_gene: NA
j_gene: TRBJ2-4
abundance: NA
CDR3nt: TGTGCCAGCACCAACTTCCGGATCCTGGACAAAAACATTCAGTACTTC
CDR3aa: CASTNFRILDKNIQYF

v_gene: TRBV11-2
d_gene: NA
j_gene: TRBJ1-2
abundance: few
CDR3nt: TGTGCCAGCAGCCCAGTGGACACCTATAACTATGGCTACACCTTC
CDR3aa: CASSPVDTYNYGYTF

v_gene: TRBV25-1
d_gene: NA
j_gene: TRBJ1-2
abundance: few
CDR3nt: TGTGCCAGCAGTGGGGGGTTAGGCTACACCTTC
CDR3aa: CASSGGLGYTF

v_gene: TRBV20-1
d_gene: TRBD2
j_gene: TRBJ2-3
abundance: many
CDR3nt: TGCAGTGCTGGCGGGGGAGGCACCACAGATACGCAGTATTTT
CDR3aa: CSAGGGGTTDTQYF

v_gene: TRBV27
d_gene: NA
j_gene: TRBJ2-7
abundance: many
CDR3nt: TGTGCCAGCAGTCCCCTCGGCGTGGGAGTCAAGGAGCAGTACTTC
CDR3aa: CASSPLGVGVKEQYF

v_gene: TRBV28
d_gene: NA
j_gene: TRBJ2-2
abundance: NA
CDR3nt: TGTGCCAGCAGTTCAGGATCAAACACCGGGGAGCTGTTTTTT
CDR3aa: CASSSGSNTGELFF

v_gene: TRBV6-2/TRBV6-3
d_gene: NA
j_gene: TRBJ2-1
abundance: many
CDR3nt: TGTGCCAGCAGTAACCATGAGCAGTTCTTC
CDR3aa: CASSNHEQFF

v_gene: TRBV27
d_gene: TRBD1
j_gene: TRBJ2-7
abundance: many
CDR3nt: TGTGCCAGCAGTGCTAGACAGGGTCCTTCCTACGAGCAGTACTTC
CDR3aa: CASSARQGPSYEQYF

v_gene: TRBV25-1
d_gene: TRBD2
j_gene: TRBJ2-1
abundance: NA
CDR3nt: TGTGCCAGCAGTACGGAGACTAGCGGGAGAACCTACAATGAGCAGTTCTTC
CDR3aa: CASSTETSGRTYNEQFF

v_gene: TRBV27
d_gene: NA
j_gene: TRBJ1-5
abundance: once
CDR3nt: TGTGCCAGCTCAATGGGGGTCAATCAGCCCCAGCATTTT
CDR3aa: CASSMGVNQPQHF

v_gene: TRBV29-1
d_gene: TRBD2
j_gene: TRBJ2-1
abundance: many
CDR3nt: TGCAGCGTCGAAGCTGAGTTTGCGGGAGGAGGTGAGCAGTTCTTC
CDR3aa: CSVEAEFAGGGEQFF

v_gene: TRBV20-1
d_gene: NA
j_gene: TRBJ1-6
abundance: many
CDR3nt: TGCAGTGCTAGAGATCAAATTGATACTACTTCACCCCTCCACTTT
CDR3aa: CSARDQIDTTSPLHF

v_gene: TRBV20-1
d_gene: NA
j_gene: TRBJ1-5
abundance: many
CDR3nt: TGCAGTGCTCCCGCGGTGAGCAATCAGCCCCAGCATTTT
CDR3aa: CSAPAVSNQPQHF

v_gene: TRBV5-1
d_gene: TRBD1
j_gene: TRBJ2-2
abundance: many
CDR3nt: TGCGCCAGCAGCCGGACAGGGGTGGAGGAGCTGTTTTTT
CDR3aa: CASSRTGVEELFF

v_gene: TRBV20-1
d_gene: TRBD1
j_gene: TRBJ2-5
abundance: many
CDR3nt: TGCGGTGCTAGCCGGGACAGGGGACGGTCAGAGACCCAGTACTTC
CDR3aa: CGASRDRGRSETQYF

v_gene: TRBV20-1
d_gene: TRBD1
j_gene: TRBJ1-5
abundance: many
CDR3nt: TGCAGTGCTAGACCCGGCAGGGGGAGGCGGGATCAGCCCCAGCATTTT
CDR3aa: CSARPGRGRRDQPQHF

v_gene: TRBV27
d_gene: NA
j_gene: TRBJ2-3
abundance: many
CDR3nt: TGTGCCAGCAGTTTGACGCGGGAAGATACGCAGTATTTT
CDR3aa: CASSLTREDTQYF

v_gene: TRBV19
d_gene: NA
j_gene: TRBJ1-1
abundance: few
CDR3nt: TGTGCCAGTAGTATTGGAACCGCGAGGGTAATGGGGACTGAAGCTTTCTTT
CDR3aa: CASSIGTARVMGTEAFF

v_gene: TRBV3-1
d_gene: TRBD2
j_gene: TRBJ2-1
abundance: many
CDR3nt: TGTGCCAGCAGCCTAACGGGCGGGACTAGTCTTGACGATGAGCAGTTCTTC
CDR3aa: CASSLTGGTSLDDEQFF

v_gene: TRBV27
d_gene: TRBD2
j_gene: TRBJ2-7
abundance: many
CDR3nt: TGTGCCAGTCGGCTGCGGGAGCCCTACGAGCAGTACTTC
CDR3aa: CASRLREPYEQYF

v_gene: TRBV29-1
d_gene: NA
j_gene: TRBJ1-2
abundance: many
CDR3nt: TGCAGCGTTCAAACTGGACAGACTAACTATGGCTACACCTTC
CDR3aa: CSVQTGQTNYGYTF

v_gene: TRBV20-1
d_gene: NA
j_gene: TRBJ2-3
abundance: many
CDR3nt: TGCAGTGCGACAAAGCGACCAGATACGCAGTATTTT
CDR3aa: CSATKRPDTQYF

v_gene: TRBV5-6
d_gene: TRBD1
j_gene: TRBJ2-1
abundance: many
CDR3nt: TGTGCCAGCAGCTCCGGGACAGGGGCGTGGGGCAATGAGCAGTTCTTC
CDR3aa: CASSSGTGAWGNEQFF

v_gene: TRBV28
d_gene: TRBD1
j_gene: TRBJ1-6
abundance: NA
CDR3nt: TGTGCCAGCAGTTTGGGGACAGGAACCAGGTCCTATAATTCACGCCTCCACTTT
CDR3aa: CASSLGTGTRSYNSRLHF

v_gene: TRBV6-4
d_gene: TRBD1
j_gene: TRBJ2-1
abundance: few
CDR3nt: TGTGCCAGCAGCCAGGGGGAAGAAGGTGCGCAGTTCTTC
CDR3aa: CASSQGEEGAQFF

v_gene: TRBV7-2
d_gene: TRBD2
j_gene: TRBJ2-3
abundance: many
CDR3nt: TGTGCCAGCAGCTTGTTGAGCGGGAGTGTCACAGATACGCAGTATTTT
CDR3aa: CASSLLSGSVTDTQYF

v_gene: TRBV28
d_gene: NA
j_gene: TRBJ1-5
abundance: few
CDR3nt: TGTGCCAGCAGGTCCGCGCAGAACAATCAGCCCCAGCATTTT
CDR3aa: CASRSAQNNQPQHF

v_gene: TRBV28
d_gene: TRBD1
j_gene: TRBJ1-4
abundance: few
CDR3nt: TGTGCCAGCAGCCGCGGGACAGGGATAGAGGAAAAACTGTTTTTT
CDR3aa: CASSRGTGIEEKLFF

v_gene: TRBV5-8
d_gene: NA
j_gene: TRBJ2-7
abundance: many
CDR3nt: TGTGCCAGCAGCTCGGACGGGAGCTCCTACGAGCAGTACTTC
CDR3aa: CASSSDGSSYEQYF

v_gene: TRBV5-4
d_gene: NA
j_gene: TRBJ2-3
abundance: many
CDR3nt: TGTGCCAGCAGCTCCGATCGGGAACGCGATACGCAGTATTTT
CDR3aa: CASSSDRERDTQYF

v_gene: TRBV19
d_gene: NA
j_gene: TRBJ1-2
abundance: many
CDR3nt: TGTGCCAGTAGTACCCCAGCGGGAGGCTACACCTTC
CDR3aa: CASSTPAGGYTF

v_gene: TRBV5-1
d_gene: NA
j_gene: TRBJ1-2
abundance: many
CDR3nt: TGCGCCAGCAGGGCTCAGGGGCAGGAGGGCTACACCTTC
CDR3aa: CASRAQGQEGYTF